The clone carrying this T cell receptor (beta chain) turned up a few times. The sample is drawn from a study of T-cell memory formation after mild COVID-19. Each CDR3 protein gets one entry after TCRdb re-called the 5' RACE reads with MiXCR. The sample has some 150,000 distinct CDR3 sequences; 6% to 7% are singletons. Germline CDR1 is SGDLS and CDR2 is YYNGEE. This CDR3 is 15 amino acids long. V shed 2 bases, J shed 1 base, and the junction held 2 bases outside the gene matches. The sequence was obtained from an adult woman who had mild COVID-19 (a few samples of this study predate the infection). Cell type and time point are not known. The V call is TRBV9, the J call TRBJ2-1; 8 bases are a match to TRBD2. Specimen: PBMCs or a T cell subset sorted from them (not recorded which). CDR3 loop: CASSVTSGSYNEQFF. In DNA form, the CDR3 reads TGTGCCAGCAGCGTCACTAGCGGATCCTACAATGAGCAGTTCTTC.